These 5 T cell receptor beta chains originate from one sample sequenced in a study of OX40 agonist ivuxolimab in advanced cancers. The receptor library was made with the immunoSEQ multiplex PCR assay. This immuneACCESS table, as held by TCRdb, lists in-frame sequences with V and J called but not all clones. Of the missing ones, under half trace to an unresolved V gene in checked studies; the others have no known cause. This sample holds 70,000 or so clones; roughly 84% were observed only once. The ten largest clonotypes hold around 0.75% of the sample. Material: CD4+ or CD8+ T cells sorted from blood, obtained in a trial of the OX40 agonist ivuxolimab. The receptor source for this set is an adult with an advanced solid tumor such as melanoma, head and neck, liver or kidney cancer.

This chain links TRBV7-9 with TRBJ1-1; D perhaps matches TRBD1 (5 bases). The CDR3 consists of 13 residues. Looked up from germline, CDR1 is SEHNR and CDR2 is FQNEAQ (reference sequence). The V end lost 5 bases, the J end lost 3 bases, and 10 bases lay between the germline ends. CDR3 protein: CASSRRGDTEAFF. CDR3 nucleotides: TGTGCCAGCAGCCGCCGGGGGGACACTGAAGCTTTCTTT.

V and J are TRBV7-9 and TRBJ1-1; the match to TRBD1 covers 7 bases. CDR1 and CDR2 (germline): SEHNR, FQNEAQ (reference sequence). This CDR3 has 13 amino acids. With V trimmed by 7 bases and J by 7 bases, 9 bases remained unmatched. The CDR3, as DNA: TGTGCCAGCAAGTCCGGACAGGCGCTTGAAGCTTTCTTT. This encodes CASKSGQALEAFF.

This rearrangement joins TRBV20-1 to TRBJ2-5; no reliable D call. CDR3 size: 10 residues. CDR1 is DFQATT and CDR2 is SNEGSKA in the germline V gene (reference sequence). Trimming left V 3 bases short and J 2 bases short, with 1 base between. The CDR3 loop is CSARQETQYF. The CDR3 nucleotides read TGCAGTGCTAGGCAAGAGACCCAGTACTTC.

This clone showed up many times. The rearrangement uses TRBV5-4 and TRBJ1-5; D remains ambiguous. Germline CDR1 SGHNT, CDR2 YYREEE (reference sequence). This CDR3 contains 13 residues. The V end lost 0 bases, the J end lost 5 bases, and 6 bases lay between the germline ends. CDR3 DNA: TGTGCCAGCAGCTTGGGACTCGATCAGCCCCAGCATTTT. This encodes CASSLGLDQPQHF.

V is TRBV19 and J is TRBJ1-5, with a tentative D call TRBD1 (5 bases). V lost 3 bases, J lost 9 bases, and 15 bases lay in between. The CDR3 has 14 residues. Germline V gene sequence: CDR1 LNHDA, CDR2 SQIVND (reference sequence). CDR3 region: CASSIGQGIGPQHF. CDR3 in DNA: TGTGCCAGTAGTATCGGGCAGGGTATAGGGCCCCAGCATTTT. The full variable domain, its missing parts supplied by reference TRBV19 and TRBJ1-5, is DGGITQSPKYLFRKEGQNVTLSCEQNLNHDAMYWYRQDPGQGLRLIYYSQIVNDFQKGDIAEGYSVSREKKESFPLTVTSAQKNPTAFYLCASSIGQGIGPQHFGDGTRLSIL.